A selection of T cell receptor beta chains follows, all from one sample in a study of shared clonotypes between healthy human individuals. Only in-frame clones appear in the TCRdb table, and some are missing; sequencing was by immunoSEQ multiplex PCR. The table shows about 1.1 million clones, with 70% to 85% occurring only once. The sample consisted of memory CD4+ T cells from PBMCs. The source of these receptors is a man younger than 35 in good health. Some clones in this sample may be carry-over from other donors' samples. Both conserved end residues are part of each CDR3. Each record gives: clone size, D gene, J gene, V gene, CDR3 protein, CDR3 DNA. A D gene is named only where the DNA matches it firmly. Clone size appears in some rows only: once, few, many, or a class for an expanded clone.

abundance: .; d_gene: TRBD2; j_gene: TRBJ2-1; v_gene: TRBV7-8; CDR3aa: CASSRERGEQFF; CDR3nt: TGTGCCAGCAGTCGAGAGCGGGGGGAGCAGTTCTTC
abundance: .; d_gene: .; j_gene: TRBJ1-4; v_gene: TRBV10-3; CDR3aa: CAISESIQGSEKLFF; CDR3nt: TGTGCCATCAGTGAGTCGATACAGGGAAGTGAAAAACTGTTTTTT
abundance: .; d_gene: TRBD2; j_gene: TRBJ2-1; v_gene: TRBV5-1; CDR3aa: CASTLSGDSSGEQFF; CDR3nt: TGCGCCAGCACCCTAAGCGGGGACTCATCCGGTGAGCAGTTCTTC
abundance: few; d_gene: .; j_gene: TRBJ1-2; v_gene: TRBV28; CDR3aa: CASSGINYGYTF; CDR3nt: TGTGCCAGTAGTGGGATTAACTATGGCTACACCTTC
abundance: .; d_gene: TRBD2; j_gene: TRBJ2-5; v_gene: TRBV5-4; CDR3aa: CASRLGLAVGGQETQYF; CDR3nt: TGTGCCAGCAGACTGGGACTAGCGGTTGGGGGTCAAGAGACCCAGTACTTC
abundance: .; d_gene: TRBD1; j_gene: TRBJ2-1; v_gene: TRBV11-3; CDR3aa: CASSSLGTGGNEQFF; CDR3nt: TGTGCCAGCAGCTCGTTGGGGACAGGGGGGAATGAGCAGTTCTTC
abundance: .; d_gene: .; j_gene: TRBJ2-7; v_gene: TRBV5-8; CDR3aa: CASSRGLSYEQYF; CDR3nt: TGTGCCAGCAGCAGGGGACTTAGCTACGAGCAGTACTTC
abundance: .; d_gene: .; j_gene: TRBJ2-2; v_gene: TRBV18; CDR3aa: CASSPPMGGNTGELFF; CDR3nt: TGTGCCAGCTCACCACCGATGGGAGGGAACACCGGGGAGCTGTTTTTT
abundance: once; d_gene: .; j_gene: TRBJ2-3; v_gene: TRBV5-1; CDR3aa: CASSLASAPSDTQYF; CDR3nt: TGCGCCAGCAGCTTGGCTAGTGCCCCGTCAGATACGCAGTATTTT
abundance: .; d_gene: .; j_gene: TRBJ2-5; v_gene: TRBV5-1; CDR3aa: CASSLEPETQYF; CDR3nt: TGCGCCAGCAGCTTGGAGCCAGAGACCCAGTACTTC
abundance: once; d_gene: .; j_gene: TRBJ1-2; v_gene: TRBV6-5; CDR3aa: CASSYSKYMGGYGYTF; CDR3nt: TGTGCCAGCAGTTACTCGAAATATATGGGTGGCTATGGCTACACCTTC
abundance: .; d_gene: .; j_gene: TRBJ2-6; v_gene: TRBV6-1; CDR3aa: CASSANVGASLGANVLTF; CDR3nt: TGTGCCAGCAGTGCCAACGTTGGCGCCAGCCTGGGGGCCAACGTCCTGACTTTC
abundance: .; d_gene: TRBD1; j_gene: TRBJ1-1; v_gene: TRBV27; CDR3aa: CASSSPGQVRNTEAFF; CDR3nt: TGTGCCAGCAGTTCACCTGGACAGGTCAGGAACACTGAAGCTTTCTTT
abundance: .; d_gene: .; j_gene: TRBJ1-4; v_gene: TRBV9; CDR3aa: CASSVDGQTTNEKLFF; CDR3nt: TGTGCCAGCAGCGTAGACGGACAGACAACTAATGAAAAACTGTTTTTT
abundance: .; d_gene: TRBD1; j_gene: TRBJ1-2; v_gene: TRBV10-3; CDR3aa: CAIKLGTGDNKDYGYTF; CDR3nt: TGTGCCATCAAGTTGGGCACAGGGGATAACAAAGACTATGGCTACACCTTC
abundance: .; d_gene: TRBD1; j_gene: TRBJ1-6; v_gene: TRBV5-1; CDR3aa: CASSPPLTGSNSPLHF; CDR3nt: TGCGCCAGCAGCCCACCACTGACAGGGAGTAATTCACCCCTCCACTTT
abundance: many; d_gene: TRBD2; j_gene: TRBJ2-7; v_gene: TRBV19; CDR3aa: CASSNLAGPYEQYF; CDR3nt: TGTGCCAGCTCTAACCTAGCGGGACCCTACGAGCAGTACTTC
abundance: .; d_gene: TRBD1; j_gene: TRBJ1-2; v_gene: TRBV28; CDR3aa: CASSDRGPNYGYTF; CDR3nt: TGTGCCAGCAGCGACAGGGGACCTAACTATGGCTACACCTTC
abundance: .; d_gene: .; j_gene: TRBJ2-5; v_gene: TRBV30; CDR3aa: CAADRSYQETQYF; CDR3nt: TGTGCCGCGGACCGATCCTACCAAGAGACCCAGTACTTC
abundance: .; d_gene: TRBD2; j_gene: TRBJ2-3; v_gene: TRBV6-5; CDR3aa: CASTRGRVRDTQYF; CDR3nt: TGTGCCAGCACCCGCGGGAGGGTTAGAGATACGCAGTATTTT
abundance: .; d_gene: .; j_gene: TRBJ2-7; v_gene: TRBV28; CDR3aa: CASSLPNSFQYF; CDR3nt: TGTGCCAGCAGTTTGCCTAACTCTTTCCAGTACTTC
abundance: few; d_gene: .; j_gene: TRBJ2-7; v_gene: TRBV10-3; CDR3aa: CATRLGRTYEQYF; CDR3nt: TGTGCCACCCGTTTGGGACGGACCTACGAGCAGTACTTC
abundance: .; d_gene: TRBD1; j_gene: TRBJ2-7; v_gene: TRBV28; CDR3aa: CASSGGPGQPYEQYF; CDR3nt: TGTGCCAGCAGTGGGGGACCGGGACAGCCTTACGAGCAGTACTTC
abundance: .; d_gene: .; j_gene: TRBJ2-7; v_gene: TRBV10-3; CDR3aa: CAISGLSSYEQYF; CDR3nt: TGTGCCATCAGTGGACTTAGCTCCTACGAGCAGTACTTC
abundance: .; d_gene: TRBD2; j_gene: TRBJ2-7; v_gene: TRBV9; CDR3aa: CASSPGLAEGEQYF; CDR3nt: TGTGCCAGCAGCCCGGGACTAGCGGAAGGCGAGCAGTACTTC
abundance: .; d_gene: .; j_gene: TRBJ2-4; v_gene: TRBV10-3; CDR3aa: CATAPTLAKNIQYF; CDR3nt: TGTGCCACCGCGCCAACTTTAGCCAAAAACATTCAGTACTTC
abundance: many; d_gene: .; j_gene: TRBJ1-2; v_gene: TRBV27; CDR3aa: CASSPNPGHQLVYTF; CDR3nt: TGTGCCAGCAGTCCCAATCCGGGACACCAGTTAGTCTACACCTTC
abundance: once; d_gene: TRBD1; j_gene: TRBJ1-4; v_gene: TRBV6-5; CDR3aa: CASSYYRGPTNEKLFF; CDR3nt: TGTGCCAGCAGTTATTACAGGGGGCCCACTAATGAAAAACTGTTTTTT
abundance: .; d_gene: .; j_gene: TRBJ2-2; v_gene: TRBV18; CDR3aa: CASSPAAATGELFF; CDR3nt: TGTGCCAGCTCACCAGCGGCGGCTACCGGGGAGCTGTTTTTT
abundance: few; d_gene: .; j_gene: TRBJ2-1; v_gene: TRBV30; CDR3aa: CAWNTGSYNEQFF; CDR3nt: TGTGCCTGGAATACAGGGTCCTACAATGAGCAGTTCTTC
abundance: .; d_gene: TRBD1; j_gene: TRBJ1-1; v_gene: TRBV4-1; CDR3aa: CASSQVPGGGTEAFF; CDR3nt: TGCGCCAGCAGCCAAGTTCCAGGGGGAGGAACTGAAGCTTTCTTT
abundance: many; d_gene: .; j_gene: TRBJ1-1; v_gene: TRBV27; CDR3aa: CASLFFIGGNTEAFF; CDR3nt: TGTGCCAGCTTGTTCTTCATAGGGGGGAACACTGAAGCTTTCTTT
abundance: .; d_gene: .; j_gene: TRBJ2-1; v_gene: TRBV29-1; CDR3aa: CSVAGFRVEQFF; CDR3nt: TGCAGCGTAGCAGGGTTCCGGGTTGAGCAGTTCTTC
abundance: few; d_gene: .; j_gene: TRBJ1-2; v_gene: TRBV28; CDR3aa: CASSLFSGGLYGYTF; CDR3nt: TGTGCCAGCAGTTTATTTTCGGGAGGGCTCTATGGCTACACCTTC
abundance: .; d_gene: TRBD2; j_gene: TRBJ2-7; v_gene: TRBV30; CDR3aa: CAWSTGLAGGEQYF; CDR3nt: TGTGCCTGGAGTACGGGACTAGCGGGAGGCGAGCAGTACTTC
abundance: .; d_gene: TRBD1; j_gene: TRBJ2-7; v_gene: TRBV10-3; CDR3aa: CAISEGDRGIYEQYF; CDR3nt: TGTGCCATCTCCGAGGGGGACAGGGGAATCTACGAGCAGTACTTC
abundance: .; d_gene: .; j_gene: TRBJ1-2; v_gene: TRBV30; CDR3aa: CAWGQGTSNYGYTF; CDR3nt: TGTGCCTGGGGGCAGGGCACCAGTAACTATGGCTACACCTTC
abundance: .; d_gene: .; j_gene: TRBJ2-7; v_gene: TRBV7-8; CDR3aa: CASSPRRDPAHEQYF; CDR3nt: TGTGCCAGCAGCCCGCGCCGGGACCCCGCCCACGAGCAGTACTTC
abundance: .; d_gene: TRBD2; j_gene: TRBJ2-7; v_gene: TRBV7-9; CDR3aa: CASSPWVIAGGRPYEQYF; CDR3nt: TGTGCCAGCAGCCCTTGGGTAATAGCGGGAGGCCGACCCTACGAGCAGTACTTC
abundance: .; d_gene: .; j_gene: TRBJ2-1; v_gene: TRBV7-2; CDR3aa: CASSFQAETSYNEQFF; CDR3nt: TGTGCCAGCAGTTTCCAAGCGGAAACGTCCTACAATGAGCAGTTCTTC
abundance: .; d_gene: .; j_gene: TRBJ2-1; v_gene: TRBV19; CDR3aa: CASSTQASSYNEQFF; CDR3nt: TGTGCCAGTAGTACGCAAGCGAGCTCCTACAATGAGCAGTTCTTC
abundance: .; d_gene: .; j_gene: TRBJ1-2; v_gene: TRBV7-9; CDR3aa: CASSRHPGQSKTGFLGYTF; CDR3nt: TGTGCCAGCAGCCGCCACCCGGGGCAGTCCAAAACCGGGTTTCTTGGCTACACCTTC
abundance: .; d_gene: .; j_gene: TRBJ2-7; v_gene: TRBV5-4; CDR3aa: CASSLRNSPSYGQYF; CDR3nt: TGTGCCAGCAGCTTGAGAAATTCCCCTTCCTACGGGCAGTACTTC
abundance: .; d_gene: TRBD2; j_gene: TRBJ2-1; v_gene: TRBV11-2; CDR3aa: CASSWGRTSGFPYNEQFF; CDR3nt: TGTGCCAGCAGCTGGGGCCGGACTAGCGGCTTCCCCTACAATGAGCAGTTCTTC
abundance: .; d_gene: .; j_gene: TRBJ2-7; v_gene: TRBV2; CDR3aa: CASSGTDTYEQYF; CDR3nt: TGTGCCAGCAGTGGGACCGATACCTACGAGCAGTACTTC
abundance: .; d_gene: TRBD1; j_gene: TRBJ2-2; v_gene: TRBV5-6; CDR3aa: CASSFGTGNTGELFF; CDR3nt: TGTGCCAGCAGCTTCGGGACAGGGAACACCGGGGAGCTGTTTTTT
abundance: few; d_gene: TRBD1; j_gene: TRBJ1-1; v_gene: TRBV27; CDR3aa: CASARDRWTEAFF; CDR3nt: TGTGCCAGCGCGAGGGACAGATGGACTGAAGCTTTCTTT
abundance: .; d_gene: .; j_gene: TRBJ1-1; v_gene: TRBV28; CDR3aa: CASSLDRTSEAFF; CDR3nt: TGTGCCAGCAGTTTAGATCGGACCTCGGAAGCTTTCTTT
abundance: .; d_gene: .; j_gene: TRBJ1-1; v_gene: TRBV5-4; CDR3aa: CASSLATSMNTEAFF; CDR3nt: TGTGCCAGCAGCTTGGCGACGAGCATGAACACTGAAGCTTTCTTT
abundance: .; d_gene: .; j_gene: TRBJ2-5; v_gene: TRBV14; CDR3aa: CASSQAGAQTQYF; CDR3nt: TGTGCCAGCAGCCAAGCTGGGGCTCAGACCCAGTACTTC